Included here is one TCR beta chain sequence, with context. The antigen is unknown. One junction end disagrees with the germline gene, perhaps due to a read error. The data belong to a study of human T cells and chemical hapten exposure. Whole-study context: Throughout the approximately 24-week study, diphenylcyclopropenone was applied weekly to the patients' scalps. Whole-study results and caveats: Against controls, expanded TCRs gave rise to significantly more large CDR3 similarity clusters. PT1 expanded TCR counts and patch test score were linked, and their correlation was positive.

There are 13 residues in the CDR3. Germline V CDR1 and CDR2: DFQATT, SNEGSKA (reference sequence). Time point indicated: patch test 1, 2 weeks after DPC sensitization. Treatment denoted: therapeutic diphenylcyclopropenone sensitization with weekly scalp DPC. The authors' processing: Samples contained a median of 95,638 TCRs, with a range of about 23,224 to 690,600. TCRdb recomputed calls from the RACE reads with MiXCR, one row per CDR3 protein. The V and J calls here are based on TCRdb, not the publication. Among some 190,000 distinct CDR3 sequences listed, 20% to 25% were seen once. This TCR was sampled from a woman in her 50s with alopecia areata. Some clones in this sample may be carry-over from other donors' samples. V is TRBV20-1 and J is TRBJ2-7; the D call may be TRBD1 or TRBD2 (5 bases each). The sequencing here drew on whole blood, taken in connection with sensitization to the hapten diphenylcyclopropenone (DPC). CDR3 coding DNA: TGCAGTGCCAGAGGGCAGGGAAAAAGGGAGCAGTACTTC. Translation gives CSARGQGKREQYF.